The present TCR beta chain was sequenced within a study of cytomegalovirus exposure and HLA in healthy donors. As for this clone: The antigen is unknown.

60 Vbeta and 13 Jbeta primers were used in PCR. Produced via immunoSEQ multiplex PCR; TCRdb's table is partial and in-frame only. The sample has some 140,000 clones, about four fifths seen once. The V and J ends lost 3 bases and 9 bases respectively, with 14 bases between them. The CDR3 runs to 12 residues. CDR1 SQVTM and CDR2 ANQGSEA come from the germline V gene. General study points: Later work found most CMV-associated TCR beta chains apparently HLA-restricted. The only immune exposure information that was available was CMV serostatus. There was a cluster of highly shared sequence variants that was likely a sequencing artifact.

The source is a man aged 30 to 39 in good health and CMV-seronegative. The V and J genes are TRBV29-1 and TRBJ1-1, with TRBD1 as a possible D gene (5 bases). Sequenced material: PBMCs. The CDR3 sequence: CSVDSGRLQAFF. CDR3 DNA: TGCAGCGTTGATTCAGGGAGGTTACAAGCTTTCTTT.